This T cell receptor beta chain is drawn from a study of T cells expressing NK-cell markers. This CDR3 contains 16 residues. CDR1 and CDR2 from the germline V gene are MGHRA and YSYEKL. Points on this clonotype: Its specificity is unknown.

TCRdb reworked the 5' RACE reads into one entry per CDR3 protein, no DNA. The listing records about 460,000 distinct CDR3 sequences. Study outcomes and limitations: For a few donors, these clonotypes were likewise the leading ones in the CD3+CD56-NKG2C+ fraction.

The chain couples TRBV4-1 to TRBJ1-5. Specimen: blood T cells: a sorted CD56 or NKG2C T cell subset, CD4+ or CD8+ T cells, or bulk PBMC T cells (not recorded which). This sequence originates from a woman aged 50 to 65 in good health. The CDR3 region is CASSQVGQGLAQPQHF.